A single sample gave rise to the 10 T cell receptor beta chains below, sequenced in a study of post-analysis software for immune sequencing data. Their antigens remain unidentified. Study conclusions and caveats: A handful of TRBV segments were significantly more frequent in patients than in controls. TRBV5-6, TRBV5-1 and TRBV20-1 were among these segments.

Unique molecular identifiers featured in each of the TCR beta cDNA libraries. Each CDR3 protein gets one entry after TCRdb re-called the PCR reads with MiXCR. The sample lists about 190,000 distinct CDR3 sequences, roughly 30% occurring once. Input material: blood. Receptors originate from a girl aged 2-17 years with multiple sclerosis.

V usage is TRBV2 and J usage is TRBJ2-1, with D perhaps matching TRBD2 (6 bases). CDR3 length: 16 residues. The V end lost 4 bases, the J end lost 0 bases, and 13 bases lay between the germline ends. From germline, CDR1 is SNHLY and CDR2 FYNNEI. The CDR3, as DNA: TGTGCCAGCAGTGGTGGTGGAGGGAGCTCCTACAATGAGCAGTTCTTC. As protein: CASSGGGGSSYNEQFF. Full variable domain (missing parts from reference TRBV2 and TRBJ2-1): EPEVTQTPSHQVTQMGQEVILRCVPISNHLYFYWYRQILGQKVEFLVSFYNNEISEKSEIFDDQFSVERPDGSNFTLKIRSTKLEDSAMYFCASSGGGGSSYNEQFFGPGTRLTVL.

This clonotype turned up a few times. The chain employs TRBV5-1 and TRBJ2-1, with 8 nucleotides matching TRBD2. The CDR3 runs to 16 residues. Per the germline V gene, CDR1 is SGHRS and CDR2 is YFSETQ. With 0 bases clipped from V and 5 bases from J, the junction kept 7 bases outside the gene matches. The CDR3 reads CASSLAGGVTHNEQFF. In DNA, the CDR3 is TGCGCCAGCAGCTTGGCCGGGGGGGTCACCCACAATGAGCAGTTCTTC.

This clonotype showed up just a few times. This rearrangement joins TRBV6-5 to TRBJ1-1; TRBD1 aligns across 7 bases. The germline V gene encodes CDR1 MNHEY and CDR2 SVGAGI. V shed 6 bases and J 7 bases; nucleotides not matched to a gene: 5. The CDR3 sequence is 12 residues long. CDR3 DNA sequence: TGTGCCAGCAGCAGCAGGGGGAGTGAAGCTTTCTTT. The encoded protein is CASSSRGSEAFF.

In this sample, this clonotype turned up a few times. This chain joins TRBV29-1 and TRBJ1-3; 8 bases fit TRBD1. Germline CDR1 is SQVTM and CDR2 is ANQGSEA. V shed 7 bases and J 1 base; nucleotides not matched to a gene: 9. This CDR3 is built from 15 residues. The CDR3: CSAWGRTGSGNTIYF. In nucleotides, the CDR3 is TGCAGCGCCTGGGGGCGGACAGGGTCTGGAAACACCATATATTTT. Together with reference TRBV29-1 and TRBJ1-3, the CDR3 gives the full variable domain: SAVISQKPSRDICQRGTSLTIQCQVDSQVTMMFWYRQQPGQSLTLIATANQGSEATYESGFVIDKFPISRPNLTFSTLTVSNMSPEDSSIYLCSAWGRTGSGNTIYFGEGSWLTVV.

In its sample, this clonotype was seen a few times. The DNA for the CDR3 is TGCAGTGCTAGATTTGGGGGACAGGGAGGCCTGGTAGCTTTCTTT. Its protein product is CSARFGGQGGLVAFF. This chain links TRBV20-1 with TRBJ1-1; 9 bases are shared with TRBD1. From germline, CDR1 is DFQATT and CDR2 SNEGSKA (reference sequence). Losses at the gene ends were 2 bases for V and 10 bases for J; bases not matched to a gene: 14. The CDR3 loop spans 15 amino acids.

A few counts support this clonotype. A much bigger clone sits one base away, suggesting this may be a read error. V usage is TRBV9 and J usage is TRBJ1-2; a possible D gene is TRBD1 (5 bases). The CDR3 has 18 residues. Germline V gene lookup returns CDR1 SGDLS and CDR2 YYNGEE. CDR3 sequence (DNA): TGTGCCGGCAGCGTCTCACGGGGGGGTGTCGAGTTCAACTATGGCTACACCTTC. Its translation is CAGSVSRGGVEFNYGYTF.

This clonotype was seen ten or more times. The genes are TRBV6-2 or TRBV6-3 and TRBJ2-7; a weak D match, TRBD1 (5 bases). V lost 6 bases and J lost 7, with 13 bases in between. From germline, CDR1 is MNHEY and CDR2 SVGEGT. This CDR3 has 12 residues. The CDR3 DNA reads as TGTGCCAGCAGGGACCTCCCAGGGGAGCAGTACTTC. It translates to CASRDLPGEQYF.

About this clonotype: A clone one base away is much larger, so this may be a read error. This CDR3 reads CSVVPGTGSGAIVLTF. CDR3 bases: TGCAGCGTCGTACCCGGGACAGGCTCTGGGGCCATCGTCCTGACTTTC. The rearrangement joins TRBV29-1 to TRBJ2-6; 8 bases map to TRBD1. The CDR3 spans 16 residues. The germline V gene encodes CDR1 SQVTM and CDR2 ANQGSEA.

Remarks on this clonotype: Being one base from a much bigger clone, this may be a read error. V usage is TRBV28 and J usage is TRBJ2-1; D might be TRBD1 (6 bases). V lost 6 bases and J lost 3, with 12 bases in between. Germline CDR1 MDHEN, CDR2 SYDVKM. The CDR3 spans 14 residues. The CDR3 loop is CASRPGQVYNEQFF. In DNA form, the CDR3 reads TGTGCCAGCAGGCCGGGACAAGTCTACAATGAGCAGTTCTTC. The full variable domain, completed using reference TRBV28 and TRBJ2-1, is DVKVTQSSRYLVKRTGEKVFLECVQDMDHENMFWYRQDPGLGLRLIYFSYDVKMKEKGDIPEGYSVSREKKERFSLILESASTNQTSMYLCASRPGQVYNEQFFGPGTRLTVL.

The chain carries TRBV12-3 or TRBV12-4 and TRBJ1-2; TRBD1 might be the D (5 bases). With 6 bases removed from V and 6 bases from J, the gap between germline ends came to 14 bases. This CDR3 region has 13 residues. The CDR3 DNA reads as TGTGCCAGCAGGGGGGAGGGATTCAATGGCTACACCTTC. Its protein is CASRGEGFNGYTF.